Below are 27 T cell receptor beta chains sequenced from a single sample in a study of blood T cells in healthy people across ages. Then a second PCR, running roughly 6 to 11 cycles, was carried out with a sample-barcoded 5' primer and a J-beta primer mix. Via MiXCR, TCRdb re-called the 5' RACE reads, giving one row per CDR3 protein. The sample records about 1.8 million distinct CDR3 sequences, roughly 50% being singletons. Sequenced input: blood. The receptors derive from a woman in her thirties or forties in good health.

The CDR3 DNA reads as TGCGCCAGCGCGGGGACTAGCGGTAGAGAGACCCAGTACTTC. It encodes CASAGTSGRETQYF. The gene calls are TRBV5-1 and TRBJ2-7; 11 nucleotides match TRBD2. The end of the DNA is better explained by TRBJ2-5, so the J call may be wrong. Germline CDR1 SGHRS, CDR2 YFSETQ. The CDR3 spans 14 residues.

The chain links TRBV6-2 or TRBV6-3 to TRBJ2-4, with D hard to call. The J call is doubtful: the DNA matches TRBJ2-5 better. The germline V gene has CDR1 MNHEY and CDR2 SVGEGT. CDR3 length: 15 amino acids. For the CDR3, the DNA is TGTGCCAGCAGTTATTTTGGACGGGTACAAGAGACCCAGTACTTC. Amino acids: CASSYFGRVQETQYF.

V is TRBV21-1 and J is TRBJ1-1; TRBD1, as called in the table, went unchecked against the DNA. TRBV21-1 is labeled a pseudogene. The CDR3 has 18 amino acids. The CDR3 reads CASSNCRGPAVMNTEAFF. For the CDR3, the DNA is TGTGCCAGCAGCAATTGTAGGGGGCCGGCAGTAATGAACACTGAAGCTTTCTTT.

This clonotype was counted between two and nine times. Written as DNA, the CDR3 is TGCAGTGCTAGTCCACGGGGGGCCCAAGAGACCCAGTACTTC. This encodes CSASPRGAQETQYF. V usage is TRBV20-1 and J usage is TRBJ2-5; possibly TRBD2 for D (7 bases). V was cut by 3 bases and J by 1 base, with 12 bases left in between. CDR3 length equals 14 residues. Germline values: CDR1 DFQATT, CDR2 SNEGSKA (reference sequence).

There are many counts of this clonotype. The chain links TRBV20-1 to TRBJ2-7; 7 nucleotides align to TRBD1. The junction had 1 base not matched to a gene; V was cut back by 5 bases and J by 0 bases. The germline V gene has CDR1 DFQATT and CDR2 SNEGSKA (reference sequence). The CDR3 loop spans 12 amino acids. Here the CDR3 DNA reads TGCAGTGCTCGGACAGGCTCCTACGAGCAGTACTTC. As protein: CSARTGSYEQYF.

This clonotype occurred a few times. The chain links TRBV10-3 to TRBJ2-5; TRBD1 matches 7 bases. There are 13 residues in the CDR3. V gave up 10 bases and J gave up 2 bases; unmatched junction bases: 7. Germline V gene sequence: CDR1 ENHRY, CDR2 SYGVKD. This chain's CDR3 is CATTRDSQETQYF. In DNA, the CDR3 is TGTGCCACGACCAGGGACAGTCAAGAGACCCAGTACTTC.

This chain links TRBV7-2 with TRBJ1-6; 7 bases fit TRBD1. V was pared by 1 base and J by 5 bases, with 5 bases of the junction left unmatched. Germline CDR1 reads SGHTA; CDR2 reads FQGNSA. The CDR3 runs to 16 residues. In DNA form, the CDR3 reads TGTGCCAGCAGCTTAGAAGGGACAGTAGATAATTCACCCCTCCACTTT. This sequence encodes CASSLEGTVDNSPLHF.

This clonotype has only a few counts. CDR3 protein: CASSSWTGGEGDYGYTF. DNA of the CDR3: TGTGCCAGCAGCTCGTGGACAGGGGGCGAAGGTGATTATGGCTACACCTTC. The chain carries TRBV7-9 and TRBJ1-2; TRBD1 aligns across 11 bases. This CDR3 has 17 amino acids. V lost 4 bases and J lost 5; bases outside the gene matches: 12. Germline V gives CDR1 SEHNR, CDR2 FQNEAQ (reference sequence).

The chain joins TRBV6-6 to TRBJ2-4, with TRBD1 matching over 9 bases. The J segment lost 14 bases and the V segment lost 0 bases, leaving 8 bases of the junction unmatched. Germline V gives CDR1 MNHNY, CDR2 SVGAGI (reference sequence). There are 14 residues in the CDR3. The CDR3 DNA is TGTGCCAGCAGTTACTCGAGGGGACAGGGACAGGAGTACTTC. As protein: CASSYSRGQGQEYF.

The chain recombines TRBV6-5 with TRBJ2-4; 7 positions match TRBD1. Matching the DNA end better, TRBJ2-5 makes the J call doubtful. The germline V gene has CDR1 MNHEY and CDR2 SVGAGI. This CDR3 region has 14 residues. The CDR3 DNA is TGTGCCAGCAGTTACCTGGGACAGATGGAGACCCAGTACTTC. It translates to CASSYLGQMETQYF.

Here the CDR3 DNA reads TGTGCCAGCAGCCCCCAGCCGGGGGTGCAGGAGACCCAGTACTTC. Translating gives CASSPQPGVQETQYF. The genes are TRBV7-9 and TRBJ2-5; D is possibly TRBD2 (6 bases). CDR3 length equals 15 residues. V lost 5 bases, J lost 5 bases, and 18 bases lay in between. Germline CDR1 and CDR2: SEHNR and FQNEAQ (reference sequence).

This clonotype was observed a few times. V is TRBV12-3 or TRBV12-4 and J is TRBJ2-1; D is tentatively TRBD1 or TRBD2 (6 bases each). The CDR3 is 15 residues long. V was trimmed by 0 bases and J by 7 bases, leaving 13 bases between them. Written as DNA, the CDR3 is TGTGCCAGCAGTTTAGCACAGGGAGGCAGTAATGAGCAGTTCTTC. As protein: CASSLAQGGSNEQFF.

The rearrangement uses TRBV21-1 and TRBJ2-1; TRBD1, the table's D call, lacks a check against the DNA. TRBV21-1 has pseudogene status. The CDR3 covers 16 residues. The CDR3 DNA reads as TGTGCCAGCAGCCTAGGGTGCGGGGGAACCTACAATGAGCAGTTCTTC. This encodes CASSLGCGGTYNEQFF.

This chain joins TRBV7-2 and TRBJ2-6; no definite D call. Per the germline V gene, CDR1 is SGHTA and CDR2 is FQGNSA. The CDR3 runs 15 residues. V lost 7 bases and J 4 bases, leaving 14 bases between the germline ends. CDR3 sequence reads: CASTATLMGANVLTF. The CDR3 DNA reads TGTGCCAGCACCGCAACGTTAATGGGGGCCAACGTCCTGACTTTC.

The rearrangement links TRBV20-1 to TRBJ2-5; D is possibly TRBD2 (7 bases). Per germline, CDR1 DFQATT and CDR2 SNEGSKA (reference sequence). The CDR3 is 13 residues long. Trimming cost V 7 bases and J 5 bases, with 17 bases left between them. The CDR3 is CSGLAGAEETQYF. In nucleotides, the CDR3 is TGCAGTGGACTTGCGGGGGCGGAGGAGACCCAGTACTTC.

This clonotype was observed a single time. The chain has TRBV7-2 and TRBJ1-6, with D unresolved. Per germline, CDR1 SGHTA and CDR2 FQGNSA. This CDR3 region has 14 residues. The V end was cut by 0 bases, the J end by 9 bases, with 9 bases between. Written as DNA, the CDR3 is TGTGCCAGCAGCTTAGCCAAGTCGGGTTCACCCCTCCACTTT. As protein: CASSLAKSGSPLHF. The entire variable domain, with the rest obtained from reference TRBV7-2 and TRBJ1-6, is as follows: GAGVSQSPSNKVTEKGKDVELRCDPISGHTALYWYRQSLGQGLEFLIYFQGNSAPDKSGLPSDRFSAERTGGSVSTLTIQRTQQEDSAVYLCASSLAKSGSPLHFGNGTRLTVT.

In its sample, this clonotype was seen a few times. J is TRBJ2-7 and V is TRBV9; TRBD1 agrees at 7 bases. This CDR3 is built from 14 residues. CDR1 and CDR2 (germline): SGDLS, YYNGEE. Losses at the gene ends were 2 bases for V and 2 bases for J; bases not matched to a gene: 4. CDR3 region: CASSVRDRTYEQYF. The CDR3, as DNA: TGTGCCAGCAGCGTCCGGGACAGAACCTACGAGCAGTACTTC.

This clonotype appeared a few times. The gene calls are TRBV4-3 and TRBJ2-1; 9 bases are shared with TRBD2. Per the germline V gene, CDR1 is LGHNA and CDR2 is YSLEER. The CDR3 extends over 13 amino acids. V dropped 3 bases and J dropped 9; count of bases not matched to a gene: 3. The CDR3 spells CASSQGLATEQFF. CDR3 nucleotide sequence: TGCGCCAGCAGCCAGGGACTAGCTACTGAGCAGTTCTTC.

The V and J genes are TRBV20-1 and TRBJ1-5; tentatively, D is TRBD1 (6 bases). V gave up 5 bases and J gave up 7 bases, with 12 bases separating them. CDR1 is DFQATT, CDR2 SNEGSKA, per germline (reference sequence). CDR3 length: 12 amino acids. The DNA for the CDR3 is TGCAGTGCTCGTGGACAGAGACAGCCCCAGCATTTT. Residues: CSARGQRQPQHF.

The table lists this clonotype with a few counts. The CDR3 is CAISGTNTDTQYF. The CDR3 bases are TGTGCCATCAGTGGGACTAACACAGATACGCAGTATTTT. The chain links TRBV10-3 to TRBJ2-3; D might be TRBD2 (6 bases). The germline CDR1 and CDR2 sequences are ENHRY and SYGVKD. Trimming stripped 4 bases from V and 2 bases from J, with 7 bases between. The CDR3 has 13 amino acids.

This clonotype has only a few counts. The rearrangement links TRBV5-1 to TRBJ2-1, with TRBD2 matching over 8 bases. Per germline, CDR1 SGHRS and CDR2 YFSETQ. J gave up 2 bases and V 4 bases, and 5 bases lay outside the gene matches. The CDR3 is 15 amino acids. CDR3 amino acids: CASSRTLAAYNEQFF. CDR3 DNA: TGCGCCAGCAGCCGTACACTAGCGGCCTACAATGAGCAGTTCTTC. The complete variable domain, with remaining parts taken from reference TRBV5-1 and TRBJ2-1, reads KAGVTQTPRYLIKTRGQQVTLSCSPISGHRSVSWYQQTPGQGLQFLFEYFSETQRNKGNFPGRFSGRQFSNSRSEMNVSTLELGDSALYLCASSRTLAAYNEQFFGPGTRLTVL.

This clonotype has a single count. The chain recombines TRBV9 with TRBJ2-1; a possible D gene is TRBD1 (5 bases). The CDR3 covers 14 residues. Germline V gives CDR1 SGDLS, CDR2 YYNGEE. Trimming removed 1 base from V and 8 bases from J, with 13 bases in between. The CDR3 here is CASSVNGAGDEQFF. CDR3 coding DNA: TGTGCCAGCAGCGTAAATGGGGCCGGAGATGAGCAGTTCTTC.

The CDR3 reads CASSQDHTGPYEQYF. The CDR3 DNA reads TGCGCCAGCAGCCAAGATCATACAGGCCCCTACGAGCAGTACTTC. The chain uses TRBV4-3 and TRBJ2-7; D may be TRBD1 (5 bases). The ends were cut back, 0 bases at V and 2 bases at J, with 11 bases in the middle. The CDR3 is 15 amino acids. CDR1 and CDR2 (germline): LGHNA, YSLEER.

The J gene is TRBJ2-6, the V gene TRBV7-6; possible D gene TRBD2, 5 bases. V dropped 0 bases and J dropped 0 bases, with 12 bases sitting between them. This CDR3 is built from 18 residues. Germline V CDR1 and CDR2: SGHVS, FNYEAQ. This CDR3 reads CASSLALSGSSGANVLTF. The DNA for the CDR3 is TGTGCCAGCAGCTTAGCGCTTTCGGGGAGCTCTGGGGCCAACGTCCTGACTTTC.

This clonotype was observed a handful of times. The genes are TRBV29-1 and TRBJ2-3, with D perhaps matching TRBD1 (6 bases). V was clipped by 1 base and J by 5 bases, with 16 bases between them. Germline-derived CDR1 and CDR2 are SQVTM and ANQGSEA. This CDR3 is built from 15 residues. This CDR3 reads CSVEAAGRGIDTQYF. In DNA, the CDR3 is TGCAGCGTTGAAGCAGCTGGCAGGGGAATAGATACGCAGTATTTT.

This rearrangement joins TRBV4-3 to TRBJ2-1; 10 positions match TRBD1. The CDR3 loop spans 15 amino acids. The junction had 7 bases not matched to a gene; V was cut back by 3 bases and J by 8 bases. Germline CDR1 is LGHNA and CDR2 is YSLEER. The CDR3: CASSHGGTGVYEQFF. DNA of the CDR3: TGCGCCAGCAGCCATGGGGGGACAGGGGTCTATGAGCAGTTCTTC.

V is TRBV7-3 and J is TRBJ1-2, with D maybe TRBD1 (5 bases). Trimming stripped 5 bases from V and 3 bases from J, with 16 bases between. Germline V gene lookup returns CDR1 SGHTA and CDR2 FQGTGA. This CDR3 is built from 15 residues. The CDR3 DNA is TGTGCCAGCAGCCCCAACGACAGTTATGACTATGGCTACACCTTC. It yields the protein CASSPNDSYDYGYTF.